The entry below gives a single T cell receptor (beta chain) sequence along with its context. This clone was counted once. Its antigen has not been determined. No base quality values were provided; no much bigger clone lies one nucleotide off. Relative to germline, V is 2 bases shorter and J is 6 bases shorter, with 9 bases between their ends. According to the germline V gene (reference sequence), CDR1 reads LNHDA and CDR2 reads SQIVND. The CDR3 spans 13 residues, from the cysteine through the phenylalanine. Only the CDR3 part of the read is kept: 39 bases, read in frame from the first base. The library was prepared using the immunoSEQ multiplex PCR assay. As for the authors' bioinformatics: During preprocessing, nonproductive sequences were removed, along with CDR3s that did not begin with C, did not end with F or W, or were shorter than 7 amino acids. The MANAFEST web app identified antigen-specific clonotypes based on expansion compared with the reference and other culture wells. A clone was considered positive if significant expansion relative to the reference culture was observed in 2 of 3 replicate wells at an FDR below 0.05. A further requirement for positive clones was significant expansion compared with all other tandem wells, along with an odds ratio above 5. CDR3 homology was quantified as pairwise Levenshtein distance, calculated with the stringdist R package after three terminal residues were trimmed from each end. TCRdb provides this immuneACCESS table in a form limited to in-frame rearrangements. Some clones are lacking; in checked studies, under half of them reflect an unresolved V gene, and why the rest are absent is not known. V and J calls and clone size come straight from that table; D and trimming were deduced from the DNA. The sample table lists approximately 20,000 clones, 74% of them with a count of one. Of the sample, about an eighth is held by the ten largest clones.

This sample was included in a study of CD4 T cells in relation to SARS-CoV-2 and coronaviruses (dated by TCRdb to about 2021). Regarding the research as a whole: The ViraFEST assay cultured PBMCs with antigen for nine to eleven days, then sequenced TCR beta CDR3s to find antigen-specific clonal expansions. An HIV-1 Nef peptide pool or a no-peptide culture served as the negative reference condition. Patient-derived lymphoblastoid cell lines were used to map the HLA restriction of shared crossreactive spike epitopes. At the level of individual TCR clonotypes, the study evaluated whether memory CD4+ T cells crossreact between the spike proteins of SARS-CoV-2 and those of common cold coronaviruses. Samples from a few pre-COVID donors and the naive versus memory experiments were sequenced with the Adaptive Biotechnologies TCR-sequencing kit; other data were Illumina-based. A different, Illumina-based TCR-beta assay was used to sequence expansion assays from other donors in the study. Overall study results and their limits: In about 60% of donors, memory CD4+ clonotypes turned up that crossrecognized SARS-CoV-2 and at least one common cold coronavirus spike. Crossreactivity analysis centred on spike protein, so crossreactivity against other viral proteins was not assessed. Because no donor provided both pre-pandemic and post-infection samples, tracing the source of pre-existing responses was limited. Significantly weaker SARS-CoV-2-driven expansion was shown by crossreactive clones than by monoreactive clones, consistent with antigenic imprinting. The study was limited by small numbers of patients and tested TCRs.

CD4+ T cells from unexposed donors were collected before the COVID-19 pandemic (2011-2018). After more than nine days of culture, CD4+ T cells were isolated with the EasySep CD4+ T cell isolation kit. As far as cell numbers permitted, CD4+ T cells from unexposed donors were tested for reactivity against SARS-CoV-2 S and N as well as four spike pools from common cold coronaviruses. Approximately 1.8 million PBMCs per well were cultured in IMDM with approximately 5% human AB serum and around 10 IU/ml IL-2. Half of the culture medium was replaced with fresh IL-2-containing medium on days 3 and 7. Triplicate replicate wells were generally used for each peptide culture condition. The leukapheresis product for the unexposed donors was obtained through commercial purchase. PBMCs were isolated from leukapheresis product or whole blood by Ficoll-Paque PLUS gradient centrifugation. The PBMCs went either fresh into the expansion assay or into cryopreservation at -140 degrees C. The QIAamp Micro DNA Kit was used to extract genomic DNA from the CD4+ T cells.

The clonotype comes from a human donor in good health. Sequences were obtained from CD4+ T cells from PBMCs, cultured in vitro. The chain is assembled from TRBV19 and TRBJ2-3; a confident D gene designation cannot be given. The sequenced DNA is TGTGCCAGTAGTATATTTTCTAGGGATACGCAGTATTTT. Translated, it reads CASSIFSRDTQYF.